This entry describes one TCR beta chain. Its specificity is unknown. Method: immunoSEQ multiplex PCR; TCRdb's copy keeps in-frame clones and lacks some. The top ten clones hold 28% of a sample with roughly 28,000 clones, approximately 86% of them seen once. This sample was taken from a study of OX40 agonist ivuxolimab in advanced cancers. The V end was cut by 6 bases, the J end by 8 bases, with 14 bases between. Germline CDR1 reads ENHRY; CDR2 reads SYGVKD. The CDR3 runs to 13 residues. General study findings and limits: Clonal expansion from baseline to week 6 occurred in both CD4+ and CD8+ T cells. Clonal expansion among partial responders at 0.1-3.0 mg/kg ranked near the lowest. More expanded clones were found, on average, in CD8+ than in CD4+ T cells.

The rearrangement links TRBV10-3 to TRBJ2-1; D ambiguous. The clonotype comes from an adult with an advanced solid tumor such as melanoma, head and neck, liver or kidney cancer. Sequencing was performed on CD4+ or CD8+ T cells sorted from blood, taken in a trial of the OX40 agonist ivuxolimab. CDR3: CAIRDGLRDEQFF. DNA of the CDR3: TGTGCCATCAGGGACGGCTTAAGAGATGAGCAGTTCTTC.